This T cell receptor (beta chain) was retrieved from a study of T-cell memory formation after mild COVID-19. One entry per CDR3 protein results from TCRdb running MiXCR on the 5' RACE reads. This sample has more than 250,000 distinct CDR3 sequences, with about a sixth found just once. With 3 bases removed from V and 11 bases from J, the gap between germline ends came to 8 bases. The CDR3 covers 11 residues. CDR1 is SGHTA and CDR2 is FQGTGA in the germline V gene. The sample consisted of PBMCs or a T cell subset sorted from them (not recorded which). The chain uses TRBV7-3 and TRBJ2-1; D uncertain. The sequence was collected from a man between 18 and 35 years old who had mild COVID-19 (a few samples of this study predate the infection). Cell type and time point are not known. This CDR3 reads CASSLGNKQFF. The CDR3 DNA is TGTGCCAGCAGCTTGGGAAACAAGCAGTTCTTC.